The 9 T cell receptor beta chains given below trace back to one sample, sequenced in a study of blood T cell repertoires in COVID-19. Here immunoSEQ multiplex PCR was the method, and the copy in TCRdb shows in-frame clones only, minus some. The sample shows 140,000 or so clones, approximately 73% of them seen only once. The material sequenced was peripheral blood. The receptors derive from a man in his sixties with acute or convalescent COVID-19.

The chain uses TRBV5-5 and TRBJ2-7, with D possibly being TRBD1 (6 bases). The CDR3 is made up of 17 amino acids. V lost 2 bases to trimming and J lost 3 bases, with 21 bases between them. Germline lookup yields CDR1 SGHKS and CDR2 YYEKEE (reference sequence). CDR3 bases: TGTGCCAGCAGCTTTAGGGGCCCAGGCGGACAGAGCTACGAGCAGTACTTC. It encodes CASSFRGPGGQSYEQYF.

The chain carries TRBV28 and TRBJ2-6, with a weak D call TRBD1 (5 bases). CDR3 length equals 16 residues. The V gene's germline CDR1 is MDHEN and CDR2 SYDVKM. V lost 5 bases and J 3 bases, leaving 14 bases between the germline ends. DNA for the CDR3: TGTGCCAGCAGTAAAAACAGGATTGGTGGGGCCAACGTCCTGACTTTC. It yields the protein CASSKNRIGGANVLTF.

This clone appeared a single time. Other DNA sequences within the sample encode an identical CDR3. The chain uses TRBV5-1 and TRBJ2-5, with TRBD1 identical over 9 bases. The germline CDR1 and CDR2 sequences are SGHRS and YFSETQ. This CDR3 has 16 amino acids. The V segment lost 4 bases and the J segment 1 base; nucleotides outside the gene matches: 8. DNA for the CDR3: TGCGCCAGCAGCGTGACGGACAGGGGAAGCCAAGAGACCCAGTACTTC. Its protein product is CASSVTDRGSQETQYF. Full variable domain (missing parts from reference TRBV5-1 and TRBJ2-5): KAGVTQTPRYLIKTRGQQVTLSCSPISGHRSVSWYQQTPGQGLQFLFEYFSETQRNKGNFPGRFSGRQFSNSRSEMNVSTLELGDSALYLCASSVTDRGSQETQYFGPGTRLLVL.

This chain connects TRBV18 to TRBJ2-3; D is ambiguous. The CDR3 is 12 amino acids. Germline CDR1 and CDR2: KGHSH and LQKENI. The ends were cut back, 2 bases at V and 9 bases at J, with 9 bases in the middle. In DNA form, the CDR3 reads TGTGCCAGCTCACCAGAGATAAGAACGCAGTATTTT. It translates to CASSPEIRTQYF.

The V gene is TRBV21-1, the J gene TRBJ2-7; TRBD1 is the table's D call and was not checked against the DNA. TRBV21-1 is designated a pseudogene. The CDR3 contains 13 residues. The CDR3 is CASSPVPSTGGFF. The CDR3 coding sequence is TGTGCCAGCAGCCCCGTTCCGTCGACAGGGGGTTTCTTC.

This clone came up once. The chain uses TRBV7-9 and TRBJ2-5; D perhaps matches TRBD2 (6 bases). This CDR3 is 14 amino acids long. V lost 1 base and J lost 5, with 11 bases in between. Germline CDR1 SEHNR, CDR2 FQNEAQ (reference sequence). Written as DNA, the CDR3 is TGTGCCAGCAGCTTAGGGACTATCGGGGAGACCCAGTACTTC. This codes for CASSLGTIGETQYF.

This chain links TRBV5-1 with TRBJ2-1; 11 bases fit TRBD1. Germline lookup yields CDR1 SGHRS and CDR2 YFSETQ. CDR3 length: 16 amino acids. Trimming took 4 bases from V and 10 from J; bases not matched to a gene: 13. The CDR3 coding sequence is TGCGCCAGCAGCCAGGAGGACAGGGGGCTAGAAAGCGAGCAGTTCTTC. This gives the protein CASSQEDRGLESEQFF. Full variable domain (missing parts from reference TRBV5-1 and TRBJ2-1): KAGVTQTPRYLIKTRGQQVTLSCSPISGHRSVSWYQQTPGQGLQFLFEYFSETQRNKGNFPGRFSGRQFSNSRSEMNVSTLELGDSALYLCASSQEDRGLESEQFFGPGTRLTVL.

The chain is built from TRBV19 and TRBJ2-6; D is ambiguous. Per the germline V gene, CDR1 is LNHDA and CDR2 is SQIVND (reference sequence). The CDR3 is made up of 17 amino acids. V lost 1 base to trimming and J lost 0 bases, with 10 bases between them. CDR3 coding DNA: TGTGCCAGTAGTATAGGTTCAGGCCTCTCTGGGGCCAACGTCCTGACTTTC. This sequence encodes CASSIGSGLSGANVLTF.

The chain employs TRBV2 and TRBJ2-5; 9 nucleotides agree with TRBD1. The CDR3 contains 13 residues. The V gene's germline CDR1 is SNHLY and CDR2 FYNNEI. The trim removed 10 bases at V and 3 bases at J, leaving 6 bases unmatched. The CDR3 sequence is CANFRDREETQYF. Written as DNA, the CDR3 is TGTGCCAACTTCCGGGACAGGGAAGAGACCCAGTACTTC. Full variable domain (remainder filled in from reference TRBV2 and TRBJ2-5): EPEVTQTPSHQVTQMGQEVILRCVPISNHLYFYWYRQILGQKVEFLVSFYNNEISEKSEIFDDQFSVERPDGSNFTLKIRSTKLEDSAMYFCANFRDREETQYFGPGTRLLVL.